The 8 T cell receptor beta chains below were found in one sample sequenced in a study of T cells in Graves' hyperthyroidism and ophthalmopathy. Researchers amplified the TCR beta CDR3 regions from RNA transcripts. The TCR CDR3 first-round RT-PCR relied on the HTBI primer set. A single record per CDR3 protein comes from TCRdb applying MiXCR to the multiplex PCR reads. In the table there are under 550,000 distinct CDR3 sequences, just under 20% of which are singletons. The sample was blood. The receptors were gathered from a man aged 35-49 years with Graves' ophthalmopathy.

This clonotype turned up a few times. As DNA, the CDR3 is TGTGCCAGCAGTTTATCGAACAGGGCTCAACCCCAGCATTTT. Protein product: CASSLSNRAQPQHF. The rearrangement links TRBV27 to TRBJ1-5, with a tentative D call TRBD1 (6 bases). With 0 bases removed from V and 10 bases from J, the gap between germline ends came to 13 bases. Germline values: CDR1 MNHEY, CDR2 SMNVEV (reference sequence). The CDR3 spans 14 residues.

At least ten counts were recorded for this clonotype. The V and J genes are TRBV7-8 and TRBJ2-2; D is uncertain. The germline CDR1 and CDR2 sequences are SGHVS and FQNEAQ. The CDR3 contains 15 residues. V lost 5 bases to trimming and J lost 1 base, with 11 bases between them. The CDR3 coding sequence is TGTGCCAGCAGCACCCGGACGGTGAACACCGGGGAGCTGTTTTTT. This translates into CASSTRTVNTGELFF. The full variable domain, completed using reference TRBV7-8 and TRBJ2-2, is GAGVSQSPRYKVAKRGQDVALRCDPISGHVSLFWYQQALGQGPEFLTYFQNEAQLDKSGLPSDRFFAERPEGSVSTLKIQRTQQEDSAVYLCASSTRTVNTGELFFGEGSRLTVL.

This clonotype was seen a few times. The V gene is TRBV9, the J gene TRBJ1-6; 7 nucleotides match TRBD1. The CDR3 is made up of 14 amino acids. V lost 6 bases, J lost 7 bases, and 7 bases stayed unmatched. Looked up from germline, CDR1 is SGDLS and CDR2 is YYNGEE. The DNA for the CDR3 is TGTGCCAGCAACCGACAGGGAGGGAATTCACCCCTCCACTTT. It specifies CASNRQGGNSPLHF. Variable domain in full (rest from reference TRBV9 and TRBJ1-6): DSGVTQTPKHLITATGQRVTLRCSPRSGDLSVYWYQQSLDQGLQFLIQYYNGEERAKGNILERFSAQQFPDLHSELNLSSLELGDSALYFCASNRQGGNSPLHFGNGTRLTVT.

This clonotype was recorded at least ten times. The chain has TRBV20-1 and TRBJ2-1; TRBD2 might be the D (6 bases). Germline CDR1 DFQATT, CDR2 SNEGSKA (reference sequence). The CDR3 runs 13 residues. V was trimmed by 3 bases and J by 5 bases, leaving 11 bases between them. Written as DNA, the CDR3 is TGCAGTGCTAGGGGTAGCGGACACAATGAGCAGTTCTTC. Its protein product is CSARGSGHNEQFF.

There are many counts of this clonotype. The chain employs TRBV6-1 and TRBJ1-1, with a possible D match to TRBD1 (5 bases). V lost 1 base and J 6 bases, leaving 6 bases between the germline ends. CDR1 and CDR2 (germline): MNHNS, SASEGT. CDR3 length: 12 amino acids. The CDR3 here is CASSEGQPEAFF. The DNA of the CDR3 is TGTGCCAGCAGTGAAGGACAGCCTGAAGCTTTCTTT.

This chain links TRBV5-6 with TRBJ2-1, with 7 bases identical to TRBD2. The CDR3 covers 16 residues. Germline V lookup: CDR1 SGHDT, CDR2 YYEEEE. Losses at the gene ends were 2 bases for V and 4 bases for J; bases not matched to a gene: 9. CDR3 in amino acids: CASSFLLGGGYNEQFF. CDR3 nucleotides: TGTGCCAGCAGCTTTCTCCTTGGGGGGGGGTACAATGAGCAGTTCTTC.

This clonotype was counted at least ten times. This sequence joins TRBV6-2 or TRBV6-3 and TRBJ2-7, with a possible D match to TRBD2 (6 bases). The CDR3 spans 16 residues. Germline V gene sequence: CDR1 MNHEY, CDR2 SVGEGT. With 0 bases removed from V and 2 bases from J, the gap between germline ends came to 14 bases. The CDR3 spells CASSYSNGTQPYEQYF. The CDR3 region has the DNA TGTGCCAGCAGTTACTCAAACGGGACTCAACCCTACGAGCAGTACTTC.

For the CDR3, the DNA is TGCAGTGCTAGACCGTACAGGCCGAATGAAAAACTGTTTTTT. This encodes CSARPYRPNEKLFF. This chain connects TRBV20-1 to TRBJ1-4; D may be TRBD1 (5 bases). Trimming pared 2 bases from V and 5 bases from J, leaving 12 bases between. This CDR3 is built from 14 residues. Looked up from germline, CDR1 is DFQATT and CDR2 is SNEGSKA (reference sequence).